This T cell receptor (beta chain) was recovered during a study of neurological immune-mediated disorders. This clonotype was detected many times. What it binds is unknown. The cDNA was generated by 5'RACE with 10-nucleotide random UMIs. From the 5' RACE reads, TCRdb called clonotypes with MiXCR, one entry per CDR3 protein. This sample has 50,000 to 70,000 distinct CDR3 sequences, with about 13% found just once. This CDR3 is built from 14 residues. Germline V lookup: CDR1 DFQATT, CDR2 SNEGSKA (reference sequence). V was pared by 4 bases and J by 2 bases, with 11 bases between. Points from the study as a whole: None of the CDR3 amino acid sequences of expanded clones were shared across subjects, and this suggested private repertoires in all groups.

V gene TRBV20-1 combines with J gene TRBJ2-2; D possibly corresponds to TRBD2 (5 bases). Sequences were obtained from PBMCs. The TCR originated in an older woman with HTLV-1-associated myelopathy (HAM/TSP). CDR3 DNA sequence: TGCAGTGCTAAGGGTGCTAGCAACACCGGGGAGCTGTTTTTT. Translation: CSAKGASNTGELFF.